The present TCR beta chain was sequenced within a study of neurological immune-mediated disorders. The study's findings and limits: Private repertoires in all groups were suggested, as expanded clones shared no CDR3 amino acid sequences across subjects.

This clonotype was seen ten or more times. The antigen remains unidentified. The CDR3 sequence is 18 residues long. V gave up 0 bases and J gave up 4 bases, with 23 bases separating them. CDR1 is SGHRS, CDR2 YFSETQ, per germline. Stated time point: longitudinal time-point 3. With 10-nucleotide random UMIs included, cDNA was synthesized by 5'RACE. A single run covered 15-18 subjects with over 160 million TCR-beta sequences. Each CDR3 protein gets one entry after TCRdb re-called the 5' RACE reads with MiXCR. The table includes 95,000 to 110,000 distinct CDR3 sequences, under 14% detected once. This sequence was found in a female donor with HTLV-1-associated myelopathy (HAM/TSP). Sequencing used PBMCs. J is TRBJ2-7 and V is TRBV5-1; D perhaps matches TRBD2 (5 bases). Here the CDR3 reads CASSLAPGERALAYEQYF. CDR3 nucleotide sequence: TGCGCCAGCAGCTTGGCCCCCGGGGAGAGAGCTTTGGCATACGAGCAGTACTTC.